A selection of T cell receptor beta chains follows, all from one sample in a study of Ad26.COV2.S vaccination and SARS-CoV-2 variants. Generated by immunoSEQ multiplex PCR, the TCRdb table keeps only in-frame clones and is missing some. The sample yields 350,000 to 450,000 clones, about 88% seen once. The sequenced sample was peripheral blood, obtained in a trial of Ad26.COV2.S vaccine versus placebo. These TCRs come from a person between 18 and 59 years old who received the Ad26.COV2.S COVID-19 vaccine or a placebo. Both conserved end residues are part of each CDR3. The D gene is left open where the match is weak. The size of a clone is reported for some rows only, either as once, few or many, or as a class for expanded clones.

V	J	D	size	DNA	CDR3
TRBV21-1	TRBJ1-5	NA	NA	TGTGCCAGCAGCAAAGTTTTTAGCAATCAGCCCCAGCATTTT	CASSKVFSNQPQHF
TRBV18	TRBJ2-2	TRBD1	NA	TGTGCCAGCTCACCACCTGGGACAGCCGACACCGGGGAGCTGTTTTTT	CASSPPGTADTGELFF
TRBV7-9	TRBJ1-1	TRBD1	NA	TGTGCCAGCAGCTTAGCCCTAGGGACAGGGTATAGAGCTTTCTTT	CASSLALGTGYRAFF
TRBV6-2/TRBV6-3	TRBJ2-7	NA	NA	TGTGCCAGCAGTCCACACAGGGTCTACGAGCAGTACTTC	CASSPHRVYEQYF
TRBV12-3/TRBV12-4	TRBJ2-7	NA	NA	TGTGCCAGCAGCCGTCACTACGAGCAGTACTTC	CASSRHYEQYF
TRBV4-1	TRBJ2-1	NA	NA	TGCGCCAGCAGCCAAGATGCGGGACAGCTCTCCTACAATGAGCAGTTCTTC	CASSQDAGQLSYNEQFF
TRBV5-4	TRBJ1-2	TRBD1	NA	TGTGCCAGCAGCCCGGGACAGGGCGATAGGTCTAACTATGGCTACACCTTC	CASSPGQGDRSNYGYTF
TRBV5-1	TRBJ2-7	NA	NA	TGCGCCAGCAGCTTGGTGGGTAGCTCCTACGAGCAGTACTTC	CASSLVGSSYEQYF
TRBV11-2	TRBJ1-2	TRBD1	NA	TGTGCCAGCAGCTTGGCACAGGGGGGCTACACCTTC	CASSLAQGGYTF
TRBV6-5	TRBJ2-1	NA	NA	TGTGCCAGCAGCCCCCTTTCGGGTGGCTATGAGCAGTTCTTC	CASSPLSGGYEQFF
TRBV2	TRBJ2-7	TRBD1	NA	TGTGCCAGCAGTGGGACAGGGGGCGAGCAGTACTTC	CASSGTGGEQYF
TRBV11-2	TRBJ2-4	NA	few	TGTGCCAGCAGCTTACGAGCCAAAAACATTCAGTACTTC	CASSLRAKNIQYF
TRBV7-9	TRBJ2-7	TRBD2	NA	TGTGCCAGCAGCTTAATGCGGGAGGAAGAGCAGTACTTC	CASSLMREEEQYF
TRBV10-3	TRBJ2-1	TRBD2	NA	TGTGCCATCAGTACCCGGACTAGCGGGAATTTCGATGAGCAGTTCTTC	CAISTRTSGNFDEQFF
TRBV5-6	TRBJ2-2	TRBD2	NA	TGTGCCAGCAGCAAAGGACTAGCGGGGGGCTTCGGGGAGCTGTTTTTT	CASSKGLAGGFGELFF
TRBV19	TRBJ2-1	NA	NA	TGTGCCAGTAGTATCGCTCAGAGTTCATACAATGAGCAGTTCTTC	CASSIAQSSYNEQFF
TRBV19	TRBJ1-1	NA	many	TGTGCCAGTAGTATATTTCATCTTGGAGCCTCGAACACTGAAGCTTTCTTT	CASSIFHLGASNTEAFF
TRBV15	TRBJ1-2	NA	NA	TGTGCCACCAGCAGAGGCGGGGAGGACGACTATGGCTACACCTTC	CATSRGGEDDYGYTF
TRBV3-1/TRBV3-2	TRBJ1-4	NA	NA	TGTGCCAGCAGCCAAGATGGGGGGGGCCCTAATGAAAAACTGTTTTTT	CASSQDGGGPNEKLFF
TRBV3-1/TRBV3-2	TRBJ1-1	NA	NA	TGTGCCAGCAGCCAAGGTATTCACATGAACACTGAAGCTTTCTTT	CASSQGIHMNTEAFF
TRBV7-9	TRBJ2-7	TRBD1	few	TGTGCCAGCAGCCCCGGGACAGGGGGCAGCTACGAGCAGTACTTC	CASSPGTGGSYEQYF
TRBV7-6	TRBJ2-5	TRBD1	NA	TGTGCCAGCAGCTCCAGGGGGGACAGGTCGCAAGAGACCCAGTACTTC	CASSSRGDRSQETQYF
TRBV2	TRBJ2-7	TRBD1	NA	TGTGCCAGCAGTGTGTCTCGACAGGGGGCAACCTACGAGCAGTACTTC	CASSVSRQGATYEQYF
TRBV27	TRBJ2-2	TRBD1	NA	TGTGCCAGCAGTTTAGGGACAGGGTACACCGGGGAGCTGTTTTTT	CASSLGTGYTGELFF
TRBV24-1	TRBJ2-7	NA	once	TGTGCCACCAGTGATGCGGGGGCCAGATCCTACGAGCAGTACTTC	CATSDAGARSYEQYF
TRBV9	TRBJ2-7	NA	NA	TGTGCCAGCGGGGACCTCTGGGGCGAGCAGTACTTC	CASGDLWGEQYF
TRBV18	TRBJ1-2	TRBD1	NA	TGTGCCAGCTCACCACCAACTGGGACAGGGGATGGCTACACCTTC	CASSPPTGTGDGYTF
TRBV5-1	TRBJ1-4	TRBD1	NA	TGCGCCAGCAGCTTAGGGACAGCAACTAATGAAAAACTGTTTTTT	CASSLGTATNEKLFF
TRBV4-3	TRBJ1-2	NA	NA	TGCGCCAGCAGCCAAGACAGGACACGAGCTAACTATGGCTACACCTTC	CASSQDRTRANYGYTF
TRBV3-1/TRBV3-2	TRBJ1-4	TRBD1	NA	TGTGCCAGCAGCCAGATGACAGGGGGTAATGAAAAACTGTTTTTT	CASSQMTGGNEKLFF
TRBV27	TRBJ2-4	TRBD1	once	TGTGCCAGCAGTTCCCGACAGGGGGCATGGGGGAACATTCAGTACTTC	CASSSRQGAWGNIQYF
TRBV5-6	TRBJ2-7	TRBD2	once	TGTGCCAGCAGCCCGCTAGCGGGAGCAGTCTACGAGCAGTACTTC	CASSPLAGAVYEQYF
TRBV28	TRBJ2-4	TRBD2	NA	TGTGCCAGCAGTGCCCCGGGGTTAGCGGGACTAGCCAAAAACATTCAGTACTTC	CASSAPGLAGLAKNIQYF
TRBV2	TRBJ1-2	NA	NA	TGTGCCAGCAGTGGATCAGGGTACTATGGCTACACCTTC	CASSGSGYYGYTF
TRBV7-2	TRBJ2-5	NA	NA	TGTGCCAGCAGCTTTCAACGGGGCACACAAGAGACCCAGTACTTC	CASSFQRGTQETQYF
TRBV18	TRBJ1-4	NA	NA	TGTGCCAGCTCAGACAGCGTTGCAACTAATGAAAAACTGTTTTTT	CASSDSVATNEKLFF
TRBV5-4	TRBJ2-7	NA	NA	TGTGCCAGCAGCGCCGGGACGACGGCCTACGAGCAGTACTTC	CASSAGTTAYEQYF